This TCR beta chain was found in a study of blood T cells in healthy people across ages. General observations from the study: Long-lived donors had more naive CD4+ cells and higher diversity than aged donors.

For this clonotype: Its antigen is as yet unknown.

CDR3 size: 14 residues. The V segment lost 4 bases and the J segment 8 bases; nucleotides outside the gene matches: 5. Germline CDR1 SGHDN, CDR2 FVKESK. For the second PCR, which ran for 7 to 11 cycles, a sample-barcoded 5' primer and a J-beta primer mix were used. TCRdb processed the 5' RACE reads anew with MiXCR; each CDR3 protein has one entry. The sample shows roughly 1.5 million distinct CDR3 sequences, less than 45% of them seen only once. V is TRBV14 and J is TRBJ2-1; 10 bases are a match to TRBD2. Sequenced input: blood. The TCR sequence derives from a woman aged 18-30 years in good health. The CDR3, as DNA: TGTGCCAGCAGCCCTCTAGCGGGAGTCTATGAGCAGTTCTTC. Amino acid sequence: CASSPLAGVYEQFF.